A selection of T cell receptor beta chains follows, all from one sample in a study of cytomegalovirus exposure and HLA in healthy donors. Libraries were prepared by immunoSEQ multiplex PCR; TCRdb keeps only in-frame clonotypes and omits some of them. The data hold 150,000 to 200,000 clones, with about 84% observed a single time. The sample taken for sequencing was PBMCs. These receptors originate from a man aged 18-30 years in good health and CMV-seronegative. Both conserved end residues are part of each CDR3. The order of the fields is V gene, J gene, clone size, D gene, CDR3 DNA, CDR3 protein. A D gene is named only where the DNA matches it firmly. The size of a clone is reported for some rows only, either as once, few or many, or as a class for expanded clones.

TRBV6-1,TRBJ2-7,-,TRBD1,TGTGCCAGCAGTGATATCCAGGGGGCCGCTAACGAGCAGTACTTC,CASSDIQGAANEQYF
TRBV9,TRBJ2-2,-,TRBD2,TGTGCCAGCAGCGTAGTGGGGGGAGGGGCCAACACCGGGGAGCTGTTTTTT,CASSVVGGGANTGELFF
TRBV19,TRBJ1-1,-,TRBD1,TGTGCCAGTAGTATACTCCCCGGGACAGCAGTCGGAGGCACTGAAGCTTTCTTT,CASSILPGTAVGGTEAFF
TRBV30,TRBJ2-6,-,-,TGTGCCTGGAGCACAGGGTTGTACAGCCTCTCTGGGGCCAACGTCCTGACTTTC,CAWSTGLYSLSGANVLTF
TRBV6-6,TRBJ2-5,-,-,TGTGCCAGCAGTCACCGAGGGGGAGTAGGAGAGACCCAGTACTTC,CASSHRGGVGETQYF
TRBV25-1,TRBJ2-1,-,-,TGTGCCAGCAGTTTTCCGGGAGAGATTAATGAGCAGTTCTTC,CASSFPGEINEQFF
TRBV6-6,TRBJ1-2,once,-,TGTGCCAGCAGTTACCTCGGGGGTCGGGGCTACACCTTC,CASSYLGGRGYTF
TRBV5-3,TRBJ2-5,-,-,TGTGCCAGAAGCTTGGGATCAGTCCAAGAGACCCAGTACTTC,CARSLGSVQETQYF
TRBV28,TRBJ2-7,-,TRBD1,TGTGCCAGCAGTTTACTCGGACAGGGAGGTACCTACGAGCAGTACTTC,CASSLLGQGGTYEQYF
TRBV7-3,TRBJ2-7,-,TRBD1,TGTGCCAGCAGCTTAGAACTGACCGGGACAGGGAACCACGAGCAGTACTTC,CASSLELTGTGNHEQYF
TRBV7-9,TRBJ2-2,-,-,TGTGCCAGCAGCTTAGTTCCCTTTTTGACACCGAACACCGGGGAGCTGTTTTTT,CASSLVPFLTPNTGELFF
TRBV29-1,TRBJ2-2,-,-,TGCAGCGTTGGGGCCAGCCTCACCGGGGAGCTGTTTTTT,CSVGASLTGELFF
TRBV7-9,TRBJ2-1,-,-,TGTGCCAGCAGCTCAGGGGCCCAACCTATTTACAATGAGCAGTTCTTC,CASSSGAQPIYNEQFF
TRBV4-2,TRBJ2-5,-,TRBD2,TGTGCCAGCAGCCAAGAGACTAGCGGGGGGATTCCGGAGACCCAGTACTTC,CASSQETSGGIPETQYF
TRBV7-8,TRBJ2-5,-,-,TGTGCCAGCAGCCGGAATAGCGTACAAGAGACCCAGTACTTC,CASSRNSVQETQYF
TRBV7-2,TRBJ1-3,-,-,TGTGCCAGCAGCTTACGGTTAACTGTTGGAAACACCATATATTTT,CASSLRLTVGNTIYF
TRBV11-3,TRBJ2-5,-,TRBD2,TGTGCCAGCAGCTCGTGGCTAGCGGGGGGAAAAGAGACCCAGTACTTC,CASSSWLAGGKETQYF
TRBV19,TRBJ2-7,-,TRBD2,TGTGCCAGCAGTATGGCAGCGGGGGGCTCCTACGAGCAGTACTTC,CASSMAAGGSYEQYF
TRBV6-5,TRBJ2-7,-,-,TGTGCCAGCAGTTACAGGGTAGCGTCCTACGAGCAGTACTTC,CASSYRVASYEQYF
TRBV14,TRBJ1-1,-,-,TGTGCCAGCAGCCAATCTTCCAGGGAAGCTTTCTTT,CASSQSSREAFF
TRBV11-3,TRBJ1-1,-,TRBD1,TGTGCCAGCAGCAGCAGACAGGGTATCGCTGAAGCTTTCTTT,CASSSRQGIAEAFF
TRBV2,TRBJ2-5,-,TRBD2,TGTGCCAGCAGAGGACTAGCGGGGAAAGAGACCCAGTACTTC,CASRGLAGKETQYF
TRBV10-3,TRBJ2-6,-,TRBD2,TGTGCCATCAGTGGTGGGCTAGCGGCTCTCTCTGGGGCCAACGTCCTGACTTTC,CAISGGLAALSGANVLTF
TRBV5-4,TRBJ1-2,few,TRBD1,TGTGCCAGCAGCCGACAGGGGGAGTTTGGTAGTGGCTACACCTTC,CASSRQGEFGSGYTF
TRBV2,TRBJ1-6,-,-,TGTGCCAGCAGTGAAGCAACAGGGTATAATTCACCCCTCCACTTT,CASSEATGYNSPLHF
TRBV19,TRBJ2-1,-,TRBD1,TGTGCCAGTAGCCGTGCCGGGACAGGGGTATGGAATGAGCAGTTCTTC,CASSRAGTGVWNEQFF
TRBV2,TRBJ2-7,-,-,TGTGCCAGCAGTGCCAGGCAGGGTGTAGGGGAGCAGTACTTC,CASSARQGVGEQYF
TRBV27,TRBJ2-1,-,TRBD2,TGTGCCAGCAGTTTACGGTGGACTTTGGGTAGCGGGAGGAGCACAATCGGCAATGAGCAGTTCTTC,CASSLRWTLGSGRSTIGNEQFF
TRBV6-1,TRBJ1-1,-,-,TGTGCCAGCAGTGTGCGACAGATGAACACTGAAGCTTTCTTT,CASSVRQMNTEAFF
TRBV2,TRBJ2-1,-,TRBD2,TGTGCCAGCAGAAAACCTCCTTTGACTAGCGGCAATGAGCAGTTCTTC,CASRKPPLTSGNEQFF
TRBV19,TRBJ2-1,once,-,TGTGCCAGTAGCGAAACTGGGGGGTGGGACAATGAGCAGTTCTTC,CASSETGGWDNEQFF
TRBV14,TRBJ2-1,-,TRBD2,TGTGCCAGCAGCCGCTATAGGACCAGCGGGGCCTACAATGAGCAGTTCTTC,CASSRYRTSGAYNEQFF
TRBV2,TRBJ1-4,-,-,TGTGCCAGCAGGGAGGAAATGGACGCTGCAACTAATGAAAAACTGTTTTTT,CASREEMDAATNEKLFF
TRBV7-9,TRBJ1-3,-,-,TGTGCCAGCAGCTTAGGGTTTCGGGAACTTAACTCTGGAAACACCATATATTTT,CASSLGFRELNSGNTIYF
TRBV30,TRBJ1-2,-,TRBD1,TGTGCCTCCACGACCCCTACAGGGGGCTATGGCTACACCTTC,CASTTPTGGYGYTF
TRBV4-1,TRBJ1-1,-,-,TGCGCCAGCAGCCAAGACTCGGGGACTGAAGCTTTCTTT,CASSQDSGTEAFF
TRBV27,TRBJ1-1,-,TRBD1,TGTGCCAGCAGTTTTAGACCACAGGGGTCCACTGAAGCTTTCTTT,CASSFRPQGSTEAFF
TRBV27,TRBJ2-1,-,TRBD2,TGTGCCAGCAGTTTATATGTGGGAGGGTACAATGAGCAGTTCTTC,CASSLYVGGYNEQFF
TRBV5-1,TRBJ2-3,-,-,TGCGCCAGCAGCATTCGGGAGCCCTCCACAGATACGCAGTATTTT,CASSIREPSTDTQYF
TRBV11-3,TRBJ2-2,-,-,TGTGCCAGCAGCTTGCGGGAAACCGGGGAGCTGTTTTTT,CASSLRETGELFF
TRBV25-1,TRBJ1-1,-,-,TGTGCCAGCAGTGAGGGGCTGAACACTGAAGCTTTCTTT,CASSEGLNTEAFF
TRBV7-2,TRBJ1-6,-,-,TGTGCCAGCAGCTCTGGACAGATCTATAATTCACCCCTCCACTTT,CASSSGQIYNSPLHF
TRBV6-4,TRBJ2-3,few,TRBD1,TGTGCCAGCAGTGGACAGGGAGGCACAGATACGCAGTATTTT,CASSGQGGTDTQYF
TRBV4-2,TRBJ2-2,-,TRBD1,TGTGCCAGCAGCCAGGGTTCAGGGGGCGAGATCGGGGAGCTGTTTTTT,CASSQGSGGEIGELFF
TRBV15,TRBJ1-4,-,TRBD1,TGTGCCACCAGCAGAGACAGGGGGGCTAATGAAAAACTGTTTTTT,CATSRDRGANEKLFF
TRBV6-1,TRBJ2-1,-,TRBD1,TGTGCCACCGGGACAGTCTCCTACAATGAGCAGTTCTTC,CATGTVSYNEQFF
TRBV25-1,TRBJ2-3,-,-,TGTGCCAGCAGCGCAGGGAGGACAGATACGCAGTATTTT,CASSAGRTDTQYF
TRBV5-5,TRBJ1-1,-,-,TGTGCCAGCAGCTTGGAGGTTTTGGGGGGGCAAGCTTTCTTT,CASSLEVLGGQAFF
TRBV6-1,TRBJ2-3,few,-,TGTGCCAGCAGTGAATTAACACGGGGGACAGATACGCAGTATTTT,CASSELTRGTDTQYF
TRBV10-3,TRBJ2-1,-,TRBD2,TGTGCCATCAGTGAGGGTCTAGCGGGGGATGAGCAGTTCTTC,CAISEGLAGDEQFF
TRBV5-8,TRBJ1-1,-,TRBD1,TGTGCCAGCAGCTTGGGGACAGGGCGAACTGAAGCTTTCTTT,CASSLGTGRTEAFF
TRBV7-9,TRBJ1-5,-,TRBD1,TGTGCCAGCAGCTTAGGCCGAGGGGGCGCGGGCAATCAGCCCCAGCATTTT,CASSLGRGGAGNQPQHF
TRBV7-2,TRBJ1-1,-,TRBD1,TGTGCCAGCAGCCTGACCGGGACAGACAACACTGAAGCTTTCTTT,CASSLTGTDNTEAFF
TRBV7-8,TRBJ2-3,-,-,TGTGCCAGCAGCTTAGAAAGCGGAAACACAGATACGCAGTATTTT,CASSLESGNTDTQYF
TRBV6-5,TRBJ1-2,-,-,TGTGCCAGCAGAGACCTCGGGGGTGGTGGCTACACCTTC,CASRDLGGGGYTF
TRBV5-1,TRBJ2-1,-,-,TGCGCCAGCAGCTCCACGGAGCTTAACAATGAGCAGTTCTTC,CASSSTELNNEQFF
TRBV19,TRBJ2-7,-,TRBD2,TGTGCCAGTAGTATGGGGGCTAGCGGGAGATTCTACGAGCAGTACTTC,CASSMGASGRFYEQYF
TRBV4-1,TRBJ2-7,-,TRBD1,TGCGCCAGCAGCCACCCGGACAGGGGCTACGAGCAGTACTTC,CASSHPDRGYEQYF